These 28 T cell receptor beta chains share one sample of origin, sequenced in a study of shared clonotypes between healthy human individuals (dated by TCRdb to the early 2020s). Libraries were prepared through the immunoSEQ multiplex PCR assay. TCRdb retrieved this table from immuneACCESS and kept in-frame rearrangements only. Not all clones are present; in checked studies, unresolved V genes account for under half, and no reason is known for the remainder. In this sample the table shows 600,000 to 750,000 clones, less than 95% of which occur a single time. The ten largest make up 34% of the sample. What was sequenced was memory CD8+ T cells from PBMCs. The sample's cell subset or site label, in plain terms: CD45RO+ cells pooled with CCR7-negative TemRA cells. These receptors originate from a man aged 18 to 35 in good health. Some clones in this sample may be carry-over from other donors' samples.

This clone was seen more than once but under ten times. The chain couples TRBV6-1 to TRBJ2-7, with D unclear. Trimming cost V 5 bases and J 0 bases, with 8 bases left between them. Germline V gene sequence: CDR1 MNHNS, CDR2 SASEGT. The length of the CDR3 is 13 residues. The CDR3 spells CASSTRTSYEQYF. The DNA for the CDR3 is TGTGCCAGCAGTACTCGGACCTCCTACGAGCAGTACTTC.

This sequence joins TRBV27 and TRBJ2-1; D could derive from TRBD1 or TRBD2 (5 bases each). The CDR3 totals 16 residues. Trimming took off 3 bases at V and 2 bases at J, with 14 bases between the two ends. Germline assignment: CDR1 MNHEY and CDR2 SMNVEV (reference sequence). CDR3 sequence reads: CASSFQGARAYNEQFF. The CDR3 nucleotides read TGTGCCAGCAGTTTTCAAGGGGCGAGGGCCTACAATGAGCAGTTCTTC.

The chain uses TRBV5-5 and TRBJ2-1; possibly TRBD1 for D (7 bases). Germline values: CDR1 SGHKS, CDR2 YYEKEE (reference sequence). V was shortened by 5 bases and J by 4 bases, with 19 bases between the two germline ends. The CDR3 totals 16 residues. The CDR3 DNA reads as TGTGCCAGCAGTTACTTGGAGGGGGCAGGGTACAATGAGCAGTTCTTC. Translated, it gives CASSYLEGAGYNEQFF.

The chain couples TRBV28 to TRBJ2-2; TRBD2 aligns across 12 bases. The length of the CDR3 is 15 residues. The germline V gene encodes CDR1 MDHEN and CDR2 SYDVKM. Trimming cost V 6 bases and J 8 bases; bases outside gene matches: 7. The CDR3 DNA is TGTGCCAGCAGCTCTAGCGGGAGGGCCCGGGGGGAGCTGTTTTTT. Its protein product is CASSSSGRARGELFF.

This clone was seen only a few times. The V and J genes are TRBV11-2 and TRBJ2-5, with D possibly called TRBD1 or TRBD2 (5 bases each). Germline V lookup: CDR1 SGHAT, CDR2 FQNNGV. Trimming removed 4 bases from V and 4 bases from J, with 16 bases in between. The CDR3 extends over 15 amino acids. CDR3 sequence (DNA): TGTGCCAGCAGCTCCCGGGACGGGGAAAGAGAGACCCAGTACTTC. It is translated as CASSSRDGERETQYF.

DNA for the CDR3: TGTGCTAGTGGTATACACTCGGGACAGGGCTACAATGAGCAGTTCTTC. As protein: CASGIHSGQGYNEQFF. The gene calls are TRBV12-5 and TRBJ2-1; 9 positions match TRBD1. The germline V gene has CDR1 LGHNT and CDR2 FRNRAP. The V and J ends lost 5 bases and 3 bases, in that order; junction bases with no gene match: 8. CDR3 length: 16 amino acids. The whole variable domain, filled in from reference TRBV12-5 and TRBJ2-1, reads DARVTQTPRHKVTEMGQEVTMRCQPILGHNTVFWYRQTMMQGLELLAYFRNRAPLDDSGMPKDRFSAEMPDATLATLKIQPSEPRDSAVYFCASGIHSGQGYNEQFFGPGTRLTVL.

The V gene is TRBV28, the J gene TRBJ2-7, with D tentatively TRBD1 (6 bases). The CDR3 contains 14 residues. Per the germline V gene, CDR1 is MDHEN and CDR2 is SYDVKM. Trimming pared 6 bases from V and 3 bases from J, leaving 15 bases between. CDR3 loop: CASSYMIQGYEQYF. In nucleotides, the CDR3 is TGTGCCAGCAGCTACATGATACAGGGCTACGAGCAGTACTTC. Full variable domain (outside the CDR3, taken from reference TRBV28 and TRBJ2-7): DVKVTQSSRYLVKRTGEKVFLECVQDMDHENMFWYRQDPGLGLRLIYFSYDVKMKEKGDIPEGYSVSREKKERFSLILESASTNQTSMYLCASSYMIQGYEQYFGPGTRLTVT.

The rearrangement joins TRBV5-6 to TRBJ1-2; 9 nucleotides match TRBD1. The CDR3 runs to 15 residues. J lost 5 bases, V lost 1 base, and 6 bases had no gene match. From germline, CDR1 is SGHDT and CDR2 YYEEEE. CDR3 nucleotide sequence: TGTGCCAGCAGCTTGCGGGGACAGGGATCGTATGGCTACACCTTC. It encodes CASSLRGQGSYGYTF. Full variable domain (rest looked up from reference TRBV5-6 and TRBJ1-2): DAGVTQSPTHLIKTRGQQVTLRCSPKSGHDTVSWYQQALGQGPQFIFQYYEEEERQRGNFPDRFSGHQFPNYSSELNVNALLLGDSALYLCASSLRGQGSYGYTFGSGTRLTVV.

The genes are TRBV4-1 and TRBJ2-7; D is uncertain. The CDR3 runs 13 residues. Germline values: CDR1 MGHRA, CDR2 YSYEKL. The germline V and J ends were trimmed by 0 bases and 4 bases, with 7 bases remaining between them. DNA of the CDR3: TGCGCCAGCAGCCAAGATGCGTCATACGAGCAGTACTTC. Encoded protein: CASSQDASYEQYF.

The chain uses TRBV9 and TRBJ2-7; TRBD1 or TRBD2 may be the D gene (5 bases each). The CDR3 length is 14 residues. The V end lost 3 bases, the J end lost 6 bases, and 16 bases lay between the germline ends. Germline assignment: CDR1 SGDLS and CDR2 YYNGEE. The CDR3 region has the DNA TGTGCCAGCAGCGCGGACGGGACCCCTAGCGAGCAGTACTTC. As protein: CASSADGTPSEQYF. Variable domain in full (rest from reference TRBV9 and TRBJ2-7): DSGVTQTPKHLITATGQRVTLRCSPRSGDLSVYWYQQSLDQGLQFLIQYYNGEERAKGNILERFSAQQFPDLHSELNLSSLELGDSALYFCASSADGTPSEQYFGPGTRLTVT.

This clone was recorded a few times. CDR3 region: CASSQEELAFYEQYF. The CDR3 DNA follows: TGCGCCAGCAGCCAAGAGGAGCTAGCGTTCTACGAGCAGTACTTC. V usage is TRBV4-1 and J usage is TRBJ2-7; D perhaps matches TRBD2 (6 bases). Trimming took off 0 bases at V and 3 bases at J, with 12 bases between the two ends. Germline CDR1 and CDR2: MGHRA and YSYEKL. This CDR3 is 15 amino acids long.

V and J are TRBV9 and TRBJ2-6; 7 nucleotides line up with TRBD1. The CDR3 sequence is 18 residues long. Germline assignment: CDR1 SGDLS and CDR2 YYNGEE. Trimming at V came to 2 bases and at J to 0 bases, leaving 8 bases not matched to a gene. The CDR3 bases are TGTGCCAGCAGCGTCCCCGGGACAGAAACCTCTGGGGCCAACGTCCTGACTTTC. Translated: CASSVPGTETSGANVLTF.

The rearrangement joins TRBV27 to TRBJ2-1, with D unresolved. Trimming pared 5 bases from V and 8 bases from J, leaving 13 bases between. Germline CDR1 reads MNHEY; CDR2 reads SMNVEV (reference sequence). The CDR3 runs 13 residues. CDR3 DNA sequence: TGTGCCAGCAGTCCCCAGTGGGCGGATGAGCAGTTCTTC. Its translation is CASSPQWADEQFF.

Regarding this clone: The sample contains more than one DNA sequence encoding this CDR3. This chain's CDR3 is CASSELGSSYEQYF. CDR3 DNA sequence: TGTGCCAGCAGTGAACTCGGGTCGTCCTACGAGCAGTACTTC. V is TRBV6-1 and J is TRBJ2-7; D ambiguous. V lost 2 bases and J 1 base, leaving 9 bases between the germline ends. CDR3 length: 14 residues. Germline lookup yields CDR1 MNHNS and CDR2 SASEGT.

Regarding this clone: Other nucleotide sequences from this sample produce the same CDR3. The rearrangement uses TRBV9 and TRBJ1-4; TRBD1 matches 7 bases. CDR1 SGDLS and CDR2 YYNGEE come from the germline V gene. This CDR3 has 14 amino acids. Trimming at V came to 0 bases and at J to 7 bases, leaving 3 bases not matched to a gene. CDR3 loop: CASSVGQGGEKLFF. CDR3 nucleotide sequence: TGTGCCAGCAGCGTAGGACAGGGTGGTGAAAAACTGTTTTTT.

The chain is built from TRBV28 and TRBJ2-5; D possibly corresponds to TRBD2 (6 bases). V dropped 1 base and J dropped 5 bases, with 14 bases sitting between them. CDR3 length equals 15 residues. The germline V gene has CDR1 MDHEN and CDR2 SYDVKM. The CDR3 region is CASSLFVRERETQYF. The CDR3 region has the DNA TGTGCCAGCAGTTTATTCGTCCGGGAGCGGGAGACCCAGTACTTC.

This chain joins TRBV6-6 and TRBJ2-3; the D gene is possibly TRBD1 (5 bases). V lost 2 bases to trimming and J lost 9 bases, with 15 bases between them. The CDR3 is made up of 14 amino acids. Germline V gene data show CDR1 as MNHNY and CDR2 as SVGAGI (reference sequence). CDR3 sequence reads: CASSYQDIGPTQYF. CDR3 DNA: TGTGCCAGCAGTTACCAGGACATTGGCCCAACGCAGTATTTT.

This clone was seen only once. This chain uses TRBV6-5 with TRBJ2-5; unclear D gene. CDR3 length equals 13 residues. Germline CDR1 and CDR2: MNHEY and SVGAGI. Trimming shortened V by 2 bases and J by 5 bases, and 9 bases separated the two germline ends. The CDR3 DNA sequence: TGTGCCAGCAGTTACGGGCTTGGGGAGACCCAGTACTTC. This codes for CASSYGLGETQYF.

CDR3 amino acids: CASSPAQSKGWDTEAFF. The CDR3 region has the DNA TGTGCCAGCAGCCCTGCCCAGTCCAAGGGGTGGGACACTGAAGCTTTCTTT. The chain employs TRBV7-9 and TRBJ1-1; tentative D call: TRBD1 (5 bases). Trimming removed 5 bases from V and 3 bases from J, with 22 bases in between. Germline V gene sequence: CDR1 SEHNR, CDR2 FQNEAQ (reference sequence). CDR3 length equals 17 residues.

The chain recombines TRBV4-1 with TRBJ2-7; possibly TRBD1 or TRBD2 for D (5 bases each). Deletions cut 4 bases from V and 0 bases from J, with 16 bases between. The CDR3 extends over 16 amino acids. Germline V gives CDR1 MGHRA, CDR2 YSYEKL. The CDR3 protein is CASSLGAAERSYEQYF. For the CDR3, the DNA is TGCGCCAGCAGCCTCGGGGCAGCGGAGCGCTCCTACGAGCAGTACTTC.

The genes are TRBV28 and TRBJ1-2; no clear D gene. Germline loops: CDR1 MDHEN, CDR2 SYDVKM. The length of the CDR3 is 15 residues. V was pared by 3 bases and J by 0 bases, with 11 bases between. CDR3 protein: CASSFWQDANYGYTF. The CDR3 DNA reads TGTGCCAGCAGTTTTTGGCAGGATGCTAACTATGGCTACACCTTC.

CDR3 residues: CASSVHVIGTGELFF. DNA for the CDR3: TGTGCCAGCAGCGTACACGTAATCGGGACCGGGGAGCTGTTTTTT. The chain carries TRBV9 and TRBJ2-2; D is undetermined. CDR1 is SGDLS and CDR2 is YYNGEE in the germline V gene. Between the trimmed V and J ends, which lost 1 base and 5 bases, there was a span of 12 bases. This CDR3 spans 15 amino acids.

This clone has only one observation. The rearrangement links TRBV11-2 to TRBJ1-3; D unclear. Trimming removed 1 base at V and 7 bases at J, with 11 bases between. The CDR3 is made up of 14 amino acids. Germline lookup yields CDR1 SGHAT and CDR2 FQNNGV. The CDR3 sequence: CASSLVGFVNTIYF. DNA of the CDR3: TGTGCCAGCAGCTTAGTCGGTTTCGTCAACACCATATATTTT.

The genes are TRBV2 and TRBJ2-2; maybe TRBD1 (6 bases). The CDR3 runs 14 residues. V shed 9 bases and J shed 4 bases, with 15 bases lying between them. Germline V lookup: CDR1 SNHLY, CDR2 FYNNEI. Here the CDR3 reads CASLTGLSTGELFF. The CDR3 coding sequence is TGTGCCAGTTTAACAGGGTTAAGCACCGGGGAGCTGTTTTTT.

The chain links TRBV4-1 to TRBJ2-2, with TRBD2 matching over 10 bases. CDR1 MGHRA and CDR2 YSYEKL come from the germline V gene. The CDR3 runs to 19 residues. V lost 1 base and J lost 0; bases outside the gene matches: 8. CDR3 in amino acids: CASSQGTSGDMTNTGELFF. The CDR3 DNA sequence: TGCGCCAGCAGCCAAGGGACTAGCGGAGACATGACGAACACCGGGGAGCTGTTTTTT.

The chain employs TRBV27 and TRBJ1-4; the D gene is possibly TRBD1 (6 bases). The CDR3 sequence is 15 residues long. Trimming removed 5 bases from V and 3 bases from J, with 13 bases in between. Germline loops: CDR1 MNHEY, CDR2 SMNVEV (reference sequence). The CDR3: CASSPNRVPNEKLFF. CDR3 sequence (DNA): TGTGCCAGCAGTCCAAACAGGGTCCCTAATGAAAAACTGTTTTTT.

The chain recombines TRBV4-1 with TRBJ2-1; 11 nucleotides match TRBD2. This CDR3 has 17 amino acids. Trimming took 0 bases from V and 3 from J; bases not matched to a gene: 4. Looked up from germline, CDR1 is MGHRA and CDR2 is YSYEKL. This chain's CDR3 is CASSQDSTSGGYNEQFF. The CDR3 nucleotides are TGCGCCAGCAGCCAAGATAGTACTAGCGGGGGCTACAATGAGCAGTTCTTC.

The count of this clone is one. This chain joins TRBV28 and TRBJ2-1, with D uncertain. V was cut by 6 bases and J by 5 bases, with 11 bases left in between. Germline CDR1 is MDHEN and CDR2 is SYDVKM. This CDR3 comprises 13 residues. CDR3 amino acids: CASSPPTNNEQFF. In DNA form, the CDR3 reads TGTGCCAGCAGCCCCCCTACTAACAATGAGCAGTTCTTC.